Each of the 22 T cell receptor beta chains below was sequenced from the same sample in a study of early T cells in non-severe SARS-CoV-2 infection. TCRdb recomputed calls from the 5' RACE reads with MiXCR, one row per CDR3 protein. This sample has 80,000 to 95,000 distinct CDR3 sequences, with roughly 17% found just once. Source: whole blood, taken at baseline. The origin of the receptors is an adult who was a healthcare worker with PCR-confirmed SARS-CoV-2 infection or an uninfected control (not recorded which).

This clonotype has at least ten counts. V and J are TRBV7-9 and TRBJ1-1; TRBD1 is a possible D gene (5 bases). The CDR3 spans 14 residues. Trimming removed 1 base at V and 1 base at J, with 7 bases between. The germline CDR1 and CDR2 sequences are SEHNR and FQNEAQ (reference sequence). The CDR3: CASSLVGANTEAFF. The DNA of the CDR3 is TGTGCCAGCAGCTTAGTTGGGGCGAACACTGAAGCTTTCTTT. Filled out from reference TRBV7-9 and TRBJ1-1, the complete variable domain reads DTGVSQNPRHKITKRGQNVTFRCDPISEHNRLYWYRQTLGQGPEFLTYFQNEAQLEKSRLLSDRFSAERPKGSFSTLEIQRTEQGDSAMYLCASSLVGANTEAFFGQGTRLTVV.

This clonotype was counted a few times. The V call is TRBV12-2, the J call TRBJ2-7. TRBV12-2 is termed a pseudogene. CDR3 length: 15 residues. The CDR3 loop is CASRLPLVSVYEQYF. CDR3 DNA: TGTGCAAGTCGCTTACCACTGGTCTCGGTGTACGAGCAGTACTTC.

This clonotype came up a few times. The chain is built from TRBV11-1 and TRBJ1-4; D ambiguous. Trimming stripped 4 bases from V and 0 bases from J, with 12 bases between. Germline assignment: CDR1 SGHAT and CDR2 FQDESV (reference sequence). This CDR3 is built from 16 residues. CDR3 amino acids: CASSSEDAATNEKLFF. The CDR3 DNA follows: TGTGCCAGCAGCTCCGAGGACGCCGCAACTAATGAAAAACTGTTTTTT.

The count of this clonotype is one. The CDR3 protein is CASMEGPNTEAFF. CDR3 coding DNA: TGCGCCAGCATGGAGGGCCCGAACACTGAAGCTTTCTTT. The chain employs TRBV5-1 and TRBJ1-1; D is unclear. In germline, CDR1 is SGHRS, CDR2 YFSETQ. V lost 6 bases and J 1 base, leaving 10 bases between the germline ends. This CDR3 comprises 13 residues. Supplemented by reference TRBV5-1 and TRBJ1-1, the full variable domain reads KAGVTQTPRYLIKTRGQQVTLSCSPISGHRSVSWYQQTPGQGLQFLFEYFSETQRNKGNFPGRFSGRQFSNSRSEMNVSTLELGDSALYLCASMEGPNTEAFFGQGTRLTVV.

The chain recombines TRBV7-2 with TRBJ2-3; D call uncertain. The germline V gene encodes CDR1 SGHTA and CDR2 FQGNSA. This CDR3 has 15 residues. Between the trimmed V and J ends, which lost 5 bases and 0 bases, there was a span of 12 bases. CDR3 in DNA: TGTGCCAGCAGCATACGCGGAAGTAGCACAGATACGCAGTATTTT. Its translation: CASSIRGSSTDTQYF.

This clonotype came up many times. V and J are TRBV6-2 or TRBV6-3 and TRBJ1-5, with D possibly being TRBD1 (5 bases). The CDR3 has 13 residues. Germline-derived CDR1 and CDR2 are MNHEY and SVGEGT. Trimming removed 2 bases at V and 6 bases at J, with 8 bases between. The CDR3 region is CASSYQGSQPQHF. CDR3 DNA sequence: TGTGCCAGCAGTTACCAGGGCTCTCAGCCCCAGCATTTT.

The V call is TRBV6-1, the J call TRBJ2-1, with TRBD1 matching over 7 bases. This CDR3 contains 14 residues. The germline V gene encodes CDR1 MNHNS and CDR2 SASEGT. The ends lost 6 bases at V and 8 bases at J; junction bases unmatched: 10. In DNA, the CDR3 is TGTGCCAGCAGCCTTAGGATGGGACAGCATGAGCAGTTCTTC. This translates into CASSLRMGQHEQFF.

This clonotype was found a few times. The chain has TRBV6-1 and TRBJ2-3, with no clear D. The CDR3 is 14 amino acids. Per the germline V gene, CDR1 is MNHNS and CDR2 is SASEGT. V was shortened by 6 bases and J by 2 bases, with 12 bases between the two germline ends. The CDR3 sequence is CASRASTYTDTQYF. As DNA, the CDR3 is TGTGCCAGCAGGGCGTCTACATACACAGATACGCAGTATTTT.

This clonotype was counted between two and nine times. The V gene is TRBV28, the J gene TRBJ2-1; D call uncertain. With 7 bases removed from V and 5 bases from J, the gap between germline ends came to 0 bases. Germline V CDR1 and CDR2: MDHEN, SYDVKM. This CDR3 is built from 9 residues. The CDR3 here is CASNNEQFF. Here the CDR3 DNA reads TGTGCCAGCAACAATGAGCAGTTCTTC.

This clonotype was counted ten times or more. One end of the junction does not line up with germline, which may come from a read error. The V gene is TRBV7-2, the J gene TRBJ2-5; no clear D. This CDR3 contains 12 residues. The germline CDR1 and CDR2 sequences are SGHTA and FQGNSA. The CDR3 loop is CASSLDGETQYF. The DNA for the CDR3 is TGCGCCAGCAGCCTAGATGGGGAGACCCAGTACTTC.

This clonotype showed up just a few times. This CDR3 reads CASSLITPDTQYF. The CDR3 DNA is TGTGCCAGCAGTTTAATAACGCCAGATACGCAGTATTTT. This sequence joins TRBV28 and TRBJ2-3; the D is unclear. This CDR3 comprises 13 residues. V lost 2 bases, J lost 4 bases, and 7 bases lay in between. Germline V lookup: CDR1 MDHEN, CDR2 SYDVKM.

By sample fraction, this clonotype is medium-sized. This chain links TRBV30 with TRBJ2-1, with a tentative D call TRBD1 (5 bases). From germline, CDR1 is GTSNPN and CDR2 SVGIG (reference sequence). The CDR3 has 13 amino acids. V lost 3 bases to trimming and J lost 6 bases, with 12 bases between them. The CDR3 is CAWRVGDINEQFF. CDR3 bases: TGTGCCTGGAGAGTAGGGGATATCAATGAGCAGTTCTTC.

This clonotype was seen many times. The chain recombines TRBV12-3 or TRBV12-4 with TRBJ2-2; the D is unclear. V was clipped by 1 base and J by 6 bases, with 3 bases between them. CDR3 length equals 12 residues. For the CDR3, the DNA is TGTGCCAGCAGTTTAGGCGCCGGGGAGCTGTTTTTT. The encoded protein is CASSLGAGELFF.

The chain uses TRBV18 and TRBJ2-1; D might be TRBD1 or TRBD2, each matching 5 bases. The V gene lost 1 base and the J gene lost 5 bases, with 12 bases spanning the gap. The CDR3 spans 15 residues. The germline V gene encodes CDR1 KGHSH and CDR2 LQKENI. Written as DNA, the CDR3 is TGTGCCAGCTCACCACAACCGGGACCCGACAATGAGCAGTTCTTC. Its protein product is CASSPQPGPDNEQFF.

Many counts were recorded for this clonotype. This chain joins TRBV12-3 or TRBV12-4 and TRBJ2-5; no firm D call. V lost 3 bases and J 4 bases, leaving 9 bases between the germline ends. The CDR3 spans 13 residues. The CDR3 DNA reads as TGTGCCAGCAGTTTCTTTCGTGGAGAGACCCAGTACTTC. Its translation is CASSFFRGETQYF.

This clonotype was counted between two and nine times. The chain uses TRBV11-2 and TRBJ1-1, with a weak D call TRBD1 (5 bases). CDR3 length: 15 amino acids. Trimming shortened V by 5 bases and J by 4 bases, and 17 bases separated the two germline ends. The germline gives CDR1 SGHAT, CDR2 FQNNGV. CDR3 coding DNA: TGTGCCAGCAGCCCTGGTTGGGGGGAAAGCACTGAAGCTTTCTTT. Translation gives CASSPGWGESTEAFF.

This clonotype was seen repeatedly, ten times or more. This chain links TRBV6-6 with TRBJ1-1; no clear D gene. The ends were cut back, 7 bases at V and 9 bases at J, with 15 bases in the middle. Germline CDR1 reads MNHNY; CDR2 reads SVGAGI (reference sequence). The CDR3 spans 12 residues. This chain's CDR3 is CASTPSVPKAFF. The CDR3 coding sequence is TGTGCCAGCACCCCCTCGGTGCCAAAAGCTTTCTTT.

This sequence joins TRBV12-3 or TRBV12-4 and TRBJ2-5; 14 positions agree with TRBD2. The CDR3 length is 18 residues. J lost 5 bases, V lost 4 bases, and 12 bases had no gene match. The CDR3 bases are TGTGCCAGCAGTTCCCCTGCTATGGGACTAGCGGGAGCCGAGACCCAGTACTTC. This sequence encodes CASSSPAMGLAGAETQYF.

This chain connects TRBV6-5 to TRBJ2-3; either TRBD1 or TRBD2 may supply D (5 bases each). The CDR3 runs 14 residues. CDR1 is MNHEY and CDR2 is SVGAGI in the germline V gene. V was pared by 7 bases and J by 6 bases, with 17 bases between. Here the CDR3 reads CASIDQGASDTQYF. Here the CDR3 DNA reads TGTGCCAGCATAGATCAGGGAGCCTCGGATACGCAGTATTTT.

This clonotype was picked up a small number of times. This chain links TRBV19 with TRBJ2-7; D tentatively fits TRBD1 or TRBD2 (6 bases each). From germline, CDR1 is LNHDA and CDR2 SQIVND (reference sequence). This CDR3 has 14 amino acids. V was trimmed by 5 bases and J by 3 bases, leaving 14 bases between them. The CDR3 region is CASSPGGANYEQYF. The CDR3 DNA is TGTGCCAGTAGTCCCGGGGGCGCCAACTACGAGCAGTACTTC.

This clonotype was seen a few times. The CDR3 reads CATAGTPPYNEQFF. The DNA for the CDR3 is TGCGCCACCGCCGGGACCCCGCCCTACAATGAGCAGTTCTTC. This rearrangement joins TRBV5-1 to TRBJ2-1, with D perhaps matching TRBD1 or TRBD2 (5 bases each). The CDR3 spans 14 residues. Germline V gene lookup returns CDR1 SGHRS and CDR2 YFSETQ. Trimming took off 9 bases at V and 2 bases at J, with 15 bases between the two ends. Drawing the rest from reference TRBV5-1 and TRBJ2-1, the complete variable domain is KAGVTQTPRYLIKTRGQQVTLSCSPISGHRSVSWYQQTPGQGLQFLFEYFSETQRNKGNFPGRFSGRQFSNSRSEMNVSTLELGDSALYLCATAGTPPYNEQFFGPGTRLTVL.

This clonotype was seen only a few times. The V call is TRBV24-1, the J call TRBJ2-3; D may be TRBD2 (5 bases). Per germline, CDR1 KGHDR and CDR2 SFDVKD. The V gene lost 4 bases and the J gene lost 2 bases, with 12 bases spanning the gap. The CDR3 spans 15 residues. The CDR3 sequence: CATSEGAEVTDTQYF. Written as DNA, the CDR3 is TGTGCCACCAGTGAGGGAGCCGAGGTCACAGATACGCAGTATTTT.